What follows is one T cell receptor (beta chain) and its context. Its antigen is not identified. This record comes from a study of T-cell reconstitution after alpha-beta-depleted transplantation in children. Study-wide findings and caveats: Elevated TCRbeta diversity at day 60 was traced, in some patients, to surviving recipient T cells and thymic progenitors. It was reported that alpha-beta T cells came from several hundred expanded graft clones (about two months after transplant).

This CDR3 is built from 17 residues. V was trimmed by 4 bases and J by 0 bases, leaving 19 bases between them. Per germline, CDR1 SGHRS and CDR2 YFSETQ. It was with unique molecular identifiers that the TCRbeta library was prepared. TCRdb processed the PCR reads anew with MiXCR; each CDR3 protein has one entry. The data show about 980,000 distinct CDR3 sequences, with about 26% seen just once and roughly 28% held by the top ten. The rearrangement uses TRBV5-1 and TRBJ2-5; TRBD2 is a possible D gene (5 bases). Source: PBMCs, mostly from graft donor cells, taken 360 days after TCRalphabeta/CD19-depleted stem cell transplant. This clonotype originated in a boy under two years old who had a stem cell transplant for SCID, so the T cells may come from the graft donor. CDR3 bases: TGCGCCAGCAGCCACCGGAGGCCACCAAGTTACCAAGAGACCCAGTACTTC. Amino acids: CASSHRRPPSYQETQYF.